These 21 T cell receptor beta chains came from one sample sequenced in a study of CD8 T cells in ankylosing spondylitis. Overall study findings and caveats: Seemingly distinctive of ankylosing spondylitis blood was a TCR beta motif formed by eight highly homologous variants.

No antigen has been assigned to these receptors. TCRdb reprocessed the 5' RACE reads via MiXCR and lists one record per CDR3 protein. The sample lists about 220,000 distinct CDR3 sequences; approximately 20% were seen once. The sample taken for sequencing was blood, either unsorted or a sorted T cell fraction (not recorded which). The origin of the receptors is a male donor with ankylosing spondylitis.

A few counts support this clonotype. V usage is TRBV6-5 and J usage is TRBJ1-2; TRBD1 agrees at 8 bases. Germline V gene data show CDR1 as MNHEY and CDR2 as SVGAGI. The CDR3 consists of 16 residues. With 2 bases clipped from V and 4 bases from J, the junction kept 9 bases outside the gene matches. As DNA, the CDR3 is TGTGCCAGCAGTTACAGGGGGGGACAGGCGATCTATGGCTACACCTTC. Encoded protein: CASSYRGGQAIYGYTF.

The J gene is TRBJ2-7, the V gene TRBV7-3, with D hard to call. This CDR3 has 15 residues. Germline V CDR1 and CDR2: SGHTA, FQGTGA. The ends were cut back, 5 bases at V and 3 bases at J, with 17 bases in the middle. The CDR3 protein is CASSTEPGPIYEQYF. CDR3 nucleotide sequence: TGTGCCAGCAGCACCGAACCAGGCCCCATCTACGAGCAGTACTTC. The full variable domain, its missing parts supplied by reference TRBV7-3 and TRBJ2-7, is GAGVSQTPSNKVTEKGKYVELRCDPISGHTALYWYRQSLGQGPEFLIYFQGTGAADDSGLPNDRFFAVRPEGSVSTLKIQRTERGDSAVYLCASSTEPGPIYEQYFGPGTRLTVT.

This chain links TRBV5-1 with TRBJ2-2; tentative D call: TRBD1 (5 bases). The germline gives CDR1 SGHRS, CDR2 YFSETQ. Trimming pared 1 base from V and 1 base from J, leaving 17 bases between. The CDR3 is 18 residues long. CDR3 sequence: CASSLWANGAENTGELFF. The CDR3, as DNA: TGCGCCAGCAGCTTGTGGGCAAATGGGGCGGAGAACACCGGGGAGCTGTTTTTT.

This clonotype was counted between two and nine times. CDR3 bases: TGTGCCAGTAGTATTCTGTTAGCGTCGGGTGAGCAGTTCTTC. It translates to CASSILLASGEQFF. V gene TRBV19 combines with J gene TRBJ2-1, with a tentative D call TRBD2 (5 bases). Germline loops: CDR1 LNHDA, CDR2 SQIVND (reference sequence). CDR3 size: 14 residues. Trimming stripped 3 bases from V and 9 bases from J, with 15 bases between.

This clonotype has just a few counts. The rearrangement links TRBV7-9 to TRBJ2-3, with D tentatively TRBD1 (6 bases). This CDR3 spans 15 amino acids. V lost 2 bases and J lost 0, with 9 bases in between. Germline loops: CDR1 SEHNR, CDR2 FQNEAQ (reference sequence). CDR3 region: CASSLLTGSTDTQYF. CDR3 DNA: TGTGCCAGCAGCTTACTGACAGGAAGCACAGATACGCAGTATTTT.

This clonotype has only a few counts. This chain uses TRBV7-9 with TRBJ1-2, with TRBD1 matching 8 bases. J was trimmed by 7 bases and V by 4 bases; bases with no gene match: 8. Germline CDR1 and CDR2: SEHNR and FQNEAQ (reference sequence). The CDR3 spans 14 residues. DNA for the CDR3: TGTGCCAGCAGCTCCGCACAGGGGGTCGCTGGCTACACCTTC. Protein: CASSSAQGVAGYTF.

The chain couples TRBV27 to TRBJ2-7; TRBD1 aligns across 8 bases. CDR1 and CDR2 (germline): MNHEY, SMNVEV (reference sequence). The junction had 7 bases not matched to a gene; V was cut back by 4 bases and J by 2 bases. The CDR3 has 15 residues. The CDR3 DNA sequence: TGTGCCAGCAGTTCATGGACAGGGCCCACCTACGAGCAGTACTTC. It is translated as CASSSWTGPTYEQYF.

This chain joins TRBV20-1 and TRBJ2-7; 8 nucleotides align to TRBD2. In germline, CDR1 is DFQATT, CDR2 SNEGSKA (reference sequence). V dropped 4 bases and J dropped 2; count of bases not matched to a gene: 4. This CDR3 is 13 amino acids long. The CDR3 DNA reads as TGCAGTGCTATACTAGCGGATACCTACGAGCAGTACTTC. This gives the protein CSAILADTYEQYF.

This clonotype was counted between two and nine times. The chain uses TRBV7-2 and TRBJ2-3; D is uncertain. Germline assignment: CDR1 SGHTA and CDR2 FQGNSA. The CDR3 is 12 residues long. Trimming cost V 5 bases and J 2 bases, with 5 bases left between them. The CDR3 spells CASSPHTDTQYF. In nucleotides, the CDR3 is TGTGCCAGCAGCCCTCACACAGATACGCAGTATTTT.

CDR3 nucleotides: TGTGCCAGCAGTTATCTCGATGAGCAGTTCTTC. Amino acids: CASSYLDEQFF. The rearrangement links TRBV6-2 or TRBV6-3 to TRBJ2-1; D is ambiguous. The CDR3 sequence is 11 residues long. V dropped 3 bases and J dropped 8 bases, with 5 bases sitting between them. Germline V lookup: CDR1 MNHEY, CDR2 SVGEGT.

This clonotype was counted a few times. The chain carries TRBV5-1 and TRBJ2-3; D unclear. V was pared by 0 bases and J by 1 base, with 9 bases between. CDR3 length: 15 amino acids. In germline, CDR1 is SGHRS, CDR2 YFSETQ. CDR3 coding DNA: TGCGCCAGCAGCTTGGTTGGCTCCGGCACAGATACGCAGTATTTT. Encoded protein: CASSLVGSGTDTQYF.

J is TRBJ1-2 and V is TRBV10-2, with TRBD1 matching 7 bases. The CDR3 consists of 15 residues. V was clipped by 4 bases and J by 4 bases; unmatched bases: 9. The germline V gene has CDR1 WSHSY and CDR2 SAAADI. In DNA, the CDR3 is TGCGCCAGCAGTGGTACAGGGGAGGAATTCTATGGCTACACCTTC. It encodes CASSGTGEEFYGYTF.

The V gene is TRBV5-1, the J gene TRBJ1-1; TRBD1 matches at 8 bases. Per the germline V gene, CDR1 is SGHRS and CDR2 is YFSETQ. The V segment lost 3 bases and the J segment 0 bases; nucleotides outside the gene matches: 7. The CDR3 runs 16 residues. The DNA of the CDR3 is TGCGCCAGCAGCTCAGGTCCAGGGGGCATGAACACTGAAGCTTTCTTT. Residues: CASSSGPGGMNTEAFF.

This clonotype appeared a few times. The chain employs TRBV28 and TRBJ1-5; 10 bases fit TRBD1. The junction had 12 bases not matched to a gene; V was cut back by 5 bases and J by 5 bases. The germline V gene encodes CDR1 MDHEN and CDR2 SYDVKM. The CDR3 is 17 residues long. Here the CDR3 DNA reads TGTGCCAGCAGTCACCGATCGGGACAGGGGCCCTATCAGCCCCAGCATTTT. This gives the protein CASSHRSGQGPYQPQHF. Using reference TRBV28 and TRBJ1-5 for the parts outside the CDR3, the full variable domain is DVKVTQSSRYLVKRTGEKVFLECVQDMDHENMFWYRQDPGLGLRLIYFSYDVKMKEKGDIPEGYSVSREKKERFSLILESASTNQTSMYLCASSHRSGQGPYQPQHFGDGTRLSIL.

The genes are TRBV11-2 and TRBJ2-5; the D gene is possibly TRBD2 (6 bases). Germline lookup yields CDR1 SGHAT and CDR2 FQNNGV. The CDR3 contains 14 residues. The ends were cut back, 5 bases at V and 6 bases at J, with 16 bases in the middle. CDR3: CASSLGRGGQTQYF. The CDR3 DNA reads as TGTGCCAGCAGCCTCGGGCGAGGAGGGCAGACCCAGTACTTC.

This clonotype has just a few counts. The gene calls are TRBV3-1 and TRBJ2-3, with 8 bases matching TRBD1. V was clipped by 0 bases and J by 7 bases; unmatched bases: 3. Germline loops: CDR1 LGHDT, CDR2 YNNKEL (reference sequence). The CDR3 contains 14 residues. The CDR3 DNA reads TGTGCCAGCAGCCAAGAACAGGGGGGAAATACGCAGTATTTT. This gives the protein CASSQEQGGNTQYF.

This clonotype was found a few times. This chain uses TRBV6-1 with TRBJ2-5; TRBD2 matches 9 bases. Germline lookup yields CDR1 MNHNS and CDR2 SASEGT. There are 15 residues in the CDR3. Trimming cost V 2 bases and J 5 bases; bases outside gene matches: 6. CDR3 loop: CASSEFSGSRETQYF. DNA of the CDR3: TGTGCCAGCAGTGAATTTAGCGGGAGTAGGGAGACCCAGTACTTC.

This chain joins TRBV20-1 and TRBJ2-7; D remains ambiguous. CDR3 length equals 14 residues. V lost 1 base to trimming and J lost 3 bases, with 13 bases between them. Germline values: CDR1 DFQATT, CDR2 SNEGSKA (reference sequence). The CDR3 protein is CSARAGGTLYEQYF. The DNA of the CDR3 is TGCAGTGCTAGAGCTGGCGGTACCCTCTACGAGCAGTACTTC.

This clonotype came up many times. The chain recombines TRBV30 with TRBJ2-7, with D perhaps given as TRBD1 or TRBD2 (5 bases each). V was pared by 8 bases and J by 2 bases, with 10 bases between. Per germline, CDR1 GTSNPN and CDR2 SVGIG (reference sequence). The CDR3 contains 11 residues. DNA of the CDR3: TGTGCCGGGGACGGACCCTACGAGCAGTACTTC. Amino acids: CAGDGPYEQYF.

This clonotype showed up just a few times. The V and J genes are TRBV29-1 and TRBJ2-1; D unresolved. The end of the DNA fits TRBJ2-7 better, so the J call may be wrong. This CDR3 is built from 11 residues. Germline V lookup: CDR1 SQVTM, CDR2 ANQGSEA. The DNA of the CDR3 is TGCAGCGTTCAGGAGCAAGGGGAGCAGTACTTC. This codes for CSVQEQGEQYF.

The CDR3 DNA reads TGTGCCAGCAGCCCAGGGGGCACTTACTATGGCTACACCTTC. It specifies CASSPGGTYYGYTF. The chain links TRBV11-2 to TRBJ1-2, with 8 bases identical to TRBD1. The CDR3 covers 14 residues. V shed 5 bases and J 3 bases; nucleotides not matched to a gene: 5. Germline lookup yields CDR1 SGHAT and CDR2 FQNNGV.